This passage covers 12 T cell receptor beta chains from one sample sequenced in a study of cytotoxic CD8 clonotypes in ibrutinib-treated CLL. Generated by immunoSEQ multiplex PCR, the TCRdb table keeps only in-frame clones and is missing some. The sample yields 130,000 or so clones, about 80% seen once. The sequences come from PBMCs, collected after 12 months of ibrutinib treatment. The receptor source for this set is a human donor with chronic lymphocytic leukemia.

The gene calls are TRBV27 and TRBJ1-2; D gene unclear. V was clipped by 7 bases and J by 8 bases, with 23 bases between them. This CDR3 is 15 amino acids long. Germline V gene sequence: CDR1 MNHEY, CDR2 SMNVEV (reference sequence). In DNA, the CDR3 is TGTGCCAGCACCAACGAAGCAGGTCTAGTGGGGGGCTACACCTTC. Residues: CASTNEAGLVGGYTF.

As to this clone: Other DNA sequences in this sample translate to the same CDR3. CDR3 amino acids: CASSLKETQYF. CDR3 sequence (DNA): TGTGCCAGCAGTTTAAAGGAGACCCAGTACTTC. The V and J genes are TRBV7-2 and TRBJ2-5, with no clear D. With 6 bases removed from V and 5 bases from J, the gap between germline ends came to 7 bases. Germline V CDR1 and CDR2: SGHTA, FQGNSA. The CDR3 runs to 11 residues.

The gene calls are TRBV29-1 and TRBJ1-1; possibly TRBD1 for D (6 bases). Per the germline V gene, CDR1 is SQVTM and CDR2 is ANQGSEA. Trimming took off 6 bases at V and 2 bases at J, with 13 bases between the two ends. This CDR3 comprises 13 residues. The CDR3 spells CSVTTGVNTEAFF. The CDR3 nucleotides read TGCAGCGTAACGACAGGAGTTAACACTGAAGCTTTCTTT. The full variable domain, rest sourced from reference TRBV29-1 and TRBJ1-1, is SAVISQKPSRDICQRGTSLTIQCQVDSQVTMMFWYRQQPGQSLTLIATANQGSEATYESGFVIDKFPISRPNLTFSTLTVSNMSPEDSSIYLCSVTTGVNTEAFFGQGTRLTVV.

This sequence joins TRBV30 and TRBJ1-2, with a tentative D call TRBD1 (5 bases). This CDR3 is built from 12 residues. Germline V gene data show CDR1 as GTSNPN and CDR2 as SVGIG (reference sequence). V gave up 0 bases and J gave up 8 bases, with 10 bases separating them. The CDR3 nucleotides read TGTGCCTGGAGTGTATCAGGGATCGGCTACACCTTC. This sequence encodes CAWSVSGIGYTF. Full variable domain (rest looked up from reference TRBV30 and TRBJ1-2): SQTIHQWPATLVQPVGSPLSLECTVEGTSNPNLYWYRQAAGRGLQLLFYSVGIGQISSEVPQNLSASRPQDRQFILSSKKLLLSDSGFYLCAWSVSGIGYTFGSGTRLTVV.

A word on this clone: In the same sample, other DNA sequences code for this CDR3. V gene TRBV18 combines with J gene TRBJ2-5, with TRBD2 matching 14 bases. CDR1 is KGHSH and CDR2 is LQKENI in the germline V gene. The CDR3 is 16 residues long. J was trimmed by 5 bases and V by 3 bases; bases with no gene match: 5. CDR3 nucleotides: TGTGCCAGCTCACCCTCGACTAGCGGGAGGGCCGAGACCCAGTACTTC. It translates to CASSPSTSGRAETQYF.

The chain carries TRBV5-6 and TRBJ2-5, with D possibly TRBD1 on 5 matching bases. V was clipped by 3 bases and J by 5 bases, with 23 bases between them. CDR3 length: 17 amino acids. CDR1 is SGHDT, CDR2 YYEEEE, per germline. CDR3 coding DNA: TGTGCCAGCAGCTCCTCTTGGGGCTACCCCACGGCGGAGACCCAGTACTTC. Translated: CASSSSWGYPTAETQYF.

This clone appeared a few times. The J gene is TRBJ2-7, the V gene TRBV10-3; 8 nucleotides match TRBD2. The CDR3 spans 12 residues. CDR1 is ENHRY and CDR2 is SYGVKD in the germline V gene. Trimming cost V 10 bases and J 3 bases; bases outside gene matches: 5. The CDR3 region is CATPTSDYEQYF. CDR3 in DNA: TGTGCCACCCCGACTAGCGACTACGAGCAGTACTTC.

The rearrangement uses TRBV5-6 and TRBJ2-7; a weak D match, TRBD2 (7 bases). The germline V gene has CDR1 SGHDT and CDR2 YYEEEE. The CDR3 sequence is 14 residues long. Trimming shortened V by 2 bases and J by 4 bases, and 13 bases separated the two germline ends. CDR3 nucleotide sequence: TGTGCCAGCAGCTTAGTAGGGGGGGAATACGAGCAGTACTTC. As protein: CASSLVGGEYEQYF.

This clone was seen once. This sequence joins TRBV23-1 and TRBJ2-7; tentative D call: TRBD1 (5 bases). TRBV23-1 is an ORF; its function is uncertain. The CDR3 sequence is 16 residues long. The V gene lost 2 bases and the J gene lost 7 bases, with 21 bases spanning the gap. The CDR3 is CASSQPPQGFWTEQYF. CDR3 bases: TGCGCCAGCAGTCAACCTCCCCAGGGATTTTGGACGGAGCAGTACTTC.

The chain joins TRBV6-4 to TRBJ2-2, with TRBD2 as a possible D gene (5 bases). V lost 5 bases to trimming and J lost 9 bases, with 16 bases between them. The germline gives CDR1 MRHNA, CDR2 SNTAGT. This CDR3 region has 14 residues. In DNA form, the CDR3 reads TGTGCCAGCAGTCCGGACTCTCCAGCCTGGGAGCTGTTTTTT. It translates to CASSPDSPAWELFF.

The J gene is TRBJ2-7, the V gene TRBV5-4; TRBD2 matches 11 bases. The CDR3 consists of 15 residues. The V gene's germline CDR1 is SGHNT and CDR2 YYREEE (reference sequence). V dropped 2 bases and J dropped 4; count of bases not matched to a gene: 5. The CDR3 DNA follows: TGTGCCAGCAGCTTTGAACTAGCGGGAGAATACGAGCAGTACTTC. This translates into CASSFELAGEYEQYF.

A single count supports this clone. An end of the junction does not agree with germline; a read error may underlie this. The chain recombines TRBV7-8 with TRBJ2-1; 9 bases match TRBD2. Germline values: CDR1 SGHVS, CDR2 FQNEAQ. The CDR3 length is 12 residues. The CDR3 DNA reads as TGTGCCAGCAGCTTAGGATCCGGGACTAGCCTCTTC. Amino acid sequence: CASSLGSGTSLF.